This T cell receptor (beta chain) came from a study of blood T cell repertoires in COVID-19. About the research overall: T cells, B-cell-depleted T cells, or PBMCs provided the cDNA or gDNA that served as material.

How the authors handled the data: Reference gene primer amplification gave estimated nucleated cell counts. Sequenced by immunoSEQ multiplex PCR; TCRdb stores in-frame clones only, minus some. V, J and clone size are taken as reported in that table, and D and trimming were inferred from the DNA itself. The sample has roughly 310,000 clones, 90% seen once. The CDR3 runs to 16 residues. CDR1 and CDR2 from the germline V gene are LNHDA and SQIVND (reference sequence). Trimming cost V 3 bases and J 5 bases, with 16 bases left between them. V usage is TRBV19 and J usage is TRBJ2-2, with D perhaps TRBD2 (5 bases). The receptor's source is a young woman with COVID-19, enrolled during active disease. The sequenced sample was peripheral blood. The CDR3 is CASSMRADTTTGELFF. As DNA, the CDR3 is TGTGCCAGTAGTATGAGGGCAGACACAACTACCGGGGAGCTGTTTTTT.